This is a list of T cell receptor beta chains from one sample in a study of molecular identifiers for immune sequencing clone quantification. A single record per CDR3 protein comes from TCRdb applying MiXCR to the PCR reads. The table has 90,000 or so distinct CDR3 sequences, 20% to 25% seen once. Material for sequencing was naive CD8+ T cells from blood, with Jurkat cell RNA spiked in. The receptors originated from a human donor in good health. Some libraries in this study had Jurkat cell RNA spiked in. Each CDR3 is given with its conserved first and last residue. Each record gives: J gene, V gene, D gene, clone size, CDR3 DNA, CDR3 protein. The D gene is left open where the match is weak. Only part of the rows carry a size: once, few, many, or a class if the clone is expanded.

>TRBJ2-7|TRBV29-1|NA|many
TGCAGCGTTGGACAATACGGGTCCTACGAGCAGTACTTC
CSVGQYGSYEQYF
>TRBJ2-7|TRBV14|NA|NA
TGTGCCAGCAGCCAGACAGAGAACTACGAGCAGTACTTC
CASSQTENYEQYF
>TRBJ2-7|TRBV7-2|NA|many
TGTGCCAGCAGCTACATGCCTGTTTACGAGCAGTACTTC
CASSYMPVYEQYF
>TRBJ2-3|TRBV5-6|NA|many
TGTGCCAGCAGCATGGGCAACACAGATACGCAGTATTTT
CASSMGNTDTQYF
>TRBJ2-4|TRBV12-2|NA|many
TGTGCAAGTCGCTTAGGGCATAAGGGGGGCCTAGCCAAAAACATTCAGTACTTC
CASRLGHKGGLAKNIQYF
>TRBJ2-7|TRBV6-2/TRBV6-3|TRBD2|NA
TGTGCCAGCAGTCACCCCGGACTAGCGGTTTACGAGCAGTACTTC
CASSHPGLAVYEQYF
>TRBJ2-7|TRBV6-2/TRBV6-3|NA|NA
TGTGCCAACAGTTACTCTACCCAGCCGCCGTGGTCCGAGCAGTACTTC
CANSYSTQPPWSEQYF
>TRBJ2-1|TRBV19|NA|NA
TGTGCCAGTAGTATGCTAGGGTTGGTCAATGAGCAGTTCTTC
CASSMLGLVNEQFF
>TRBJ2-1|TRBV20-1|TRBD2|NA
TGCAGTGCTAGAGATCTGGGACTAGTGGGTGAGCAGTTCTTC
CSARDLGLVGEQFF
>TRBJ2-2|TRBV20-1|NA|NA
TGCAGTGCCGTAAAAAGGACGAACACCGGGGAGCTGTTTTTT
CSAVKRTNTGELFF
>TRBJ1-5|TRBV19|NA|NA
TGTGCCAGTAGTTCTCACCGGGACGGGGATGGGGCCTGGGGCAATCAGCCCCAGCATTTT
CASSSHRDGDGAWGNQPQHF
>TRBJ2-3|TRBV7-2|NA|many
TGTGCCAGCAGCGCCCTACTGGTTCTTGATACGCAGTATTTT
CASSALLVLDTQYF
>TRBJ1-1|TRBV20-1|NA|many
TGCAGTGCTAGAGATTCGCAGTTTAACACTGAAGCTTTCTTT
CSARDSQFNTEAFF
>TRBJ2-7|TRBV3-1|NA|few
TGTGCCAGCAGCCAAGATTTAGCGAGCTCCTACGAGCAGTACTTC
CASSQDLASSYEQYF
>TRBJ1-5|TRBV27|NA|NA
TGTGCCAGCAGAGCCGGCAATCAGCCCCAGCATTTT
CASRAGNQPQHF
>TRBJ2-7|TRBV7-9|TRBD1|few
TGTGCCAGCAGCTCCCCAGGACAGGGGTCCTACGAGCAGTACTTC
CASSSPGQGSYEQYF
>TRBJ1-4|TRBV30|NA|few
TGTGCCTGGTCCAGAGCTGCCTCTAATGAAAAACTGTTTTTT
CAWSRAASNEKLFF
>TRBJ2-7|TRBV27|TRBD1|few
TGTGCCAGCAGTACCACAGGGGGCGAGCAGTACTTC
CASSTTGGEQYF
>TRBJ2-7|TRBV20-1|TRBD1|NA
TGCAGTGCTAGACCACGACAGGGGAGCTCCTACGAGCAGTACTTC
CSARPRQGSSYEQYF
>TRBJ2-7|TRBV20-1|NA|few
TGCAGTGCGATCGTCAGGGGTCTCTCCTACGAGCAGTACTTC
CSAIVRGLSYEQYF
>TRBJ2-3|TRBV19|TRBD2|many
TGTGCCAGTAACCCGGGACTAGCGGGATGGATGAGCACAGATACGCAGTATTTT
CASNPGLAGWMSTDTQYF
>TRBJ2-5|TRBV7-9|TRBD2|many
TGTGCCAGCAGCTACACTAGCGGACCCCACCAAGAGACCCAGTACTTC
CASSYTSGPHQETQYF
>TRBJ2-7|TRBV20-1|TRBD1|many
TGCAGTGCTAGAGATGAGGGACAGGGACGGTACGAGCAGTACTTC
CSARDEGQGRYEQYF
>TRBJ1-1|TRBV6-2/TRBV6-3|NA|many
TGTGCCAGCAGTTACGGTAATGAAGCTTTCTTT
CASSYGNEAFF
>TRBJ2-3|TRBV4-3|NA|many
TGCGCCAGCAGCGGGGTGTTGGCAGATACGCAGTATTTT
CASSGVLADTQYF
>TRBJ2-1|TRBV7-9|TRBD2|few
TGTGCCAGCAGCTTTAGCGGGAGGAACTCCTACAATGAGCAGTTCTTC
CASSFSGRNSYNEQFF